This TCR beta chain originates from a study of T cell responses to AZD1222 COVID-19 vaccine. The V end was cut by 1 base, the J end by 7 bases, with 7 bases between. In germline, CDR1 is LNHDA, CDR2 SQIVND (reference sequence). The CDR3 is made up of 13 amino acids. Measured with immunoSEQ multiplex PCR; TCRdb has only the in-frame clones, and not every one. The data show tens of thousands of clones, approximately 90% seen once. As concerns this clone: Its matching antigen is unknown.

General study findings and limits: Reportedly, nearly half the spike-specific TCRs target unmutated variant regions. Spike-specific TCR breadth and depth grew following two AZD1222 doses. Every sample of the repertoires postdated the peak T cell response.

The sequence derives from an adult in good health. The rearrangement uses TRBV19 and TRBJ1-4, with unresolved D. The material sequenced was peripheral blood, taken on day 0 of MenACWY control vaccination. For the CDR3, the DNA is TGTGCCAGTAGTATAGTGTCAGCTGAAAAACTGTTTTTT. It is translated as CASSIVSAEKLFF.